Sequencing of this TCR beta chain was carried out in a study of T cell clonotyping in hematopoietic cell transplantation. Study-level background: Recipient samples before transplant were obtained post-cytoreduction. The study, taken as a whole, reports: CD4 and CD8 repertoire contributions could not be separated without sorting. Pathologically expanded recipient clonotypes increased progressively from day 30 to day 180 as diversity fell.

This CDR3 region has 16 residues. Looked up from germline, CDR1 is MNHNS and CDR2 is SASEGT. V shed 0 bases and J shed 2 bases, with 11 bases lying between them. Sequencing was performed with immunoSEQ multiplex PCR; in TCRdb, only in-frame clones are kept and a portion is missing. The data contain around 28,000 clones, under 95% of them singletons. Specified time point: recipient sample about 28 days before transplant, after cytoreduction. Samples: about 28 days before transplant, then days 30, 100 and 180 after. As to this clone: Its antigen is as yet unknown.

The sample was peripheral blood mononuclear cells, taken before stem cell transplant. The V and J genes are TRBV6-1 and TRBJ1-5, with D maybe TRBD1 (5 bases). The source of this sequence is a man in his fifties with acute myeloid leukemia. Some clones in this sample may be carry-over from other donors' samples. This CDR3 is CASSEAGVSRNQPQHF. CDR3 DNA: TGTGCCAGCAGTGAAGCGGGGGTTAGTCGCAATCAGCCCCAGCATTTT.